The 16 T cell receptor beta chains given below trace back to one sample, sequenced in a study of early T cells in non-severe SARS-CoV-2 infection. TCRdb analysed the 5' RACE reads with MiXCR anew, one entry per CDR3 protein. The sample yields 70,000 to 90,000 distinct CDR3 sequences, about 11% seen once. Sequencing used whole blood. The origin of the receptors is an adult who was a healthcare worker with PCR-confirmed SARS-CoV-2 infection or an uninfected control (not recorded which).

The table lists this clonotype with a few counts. CDR3 nucleotides: TGTGCCAGCTTAGGGGTGGTGGAGAGTGAGCAGTTCTTC. It specifies CASLGVVESEQFF. The genes are TRBV7-9 and TRBJ2-1; possible D gene TRBD1, 5 bases. Trimming removed 8 bases from V and 9 bases from J, with 17 bases in between. The CDR3 is 13 residues long. Germline CDR1 is SEHNR and CDR2 is FQNEAQ (reference sequence).

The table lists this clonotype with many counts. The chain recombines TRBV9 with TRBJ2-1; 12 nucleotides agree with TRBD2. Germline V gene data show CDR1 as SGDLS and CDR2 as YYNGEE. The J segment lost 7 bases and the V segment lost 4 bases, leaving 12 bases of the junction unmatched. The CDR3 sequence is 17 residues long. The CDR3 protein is CASSTPPLAGGTNEQFF. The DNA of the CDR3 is TGTGCCAGCAGCACACCCCCACTAGCGGGGGGTACTAATGAGCAGTTCTTC.

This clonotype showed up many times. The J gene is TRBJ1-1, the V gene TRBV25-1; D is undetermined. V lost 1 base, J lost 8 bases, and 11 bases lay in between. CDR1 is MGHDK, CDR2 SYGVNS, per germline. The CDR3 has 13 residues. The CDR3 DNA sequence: TGTGCCAGCAGTGAATTTGTGTCTGGGGAAGCTTTCTTT. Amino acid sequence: CASSEFVSGEAFF.

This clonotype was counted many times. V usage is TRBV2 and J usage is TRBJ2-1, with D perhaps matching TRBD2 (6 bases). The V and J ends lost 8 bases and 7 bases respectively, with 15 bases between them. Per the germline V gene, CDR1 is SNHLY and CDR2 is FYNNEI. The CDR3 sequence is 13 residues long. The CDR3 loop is CASPEEGRNEQFF. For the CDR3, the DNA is TGTGCCAGCCCTGAGGAAGGGAGGAATGAGCAGTTCTTC.

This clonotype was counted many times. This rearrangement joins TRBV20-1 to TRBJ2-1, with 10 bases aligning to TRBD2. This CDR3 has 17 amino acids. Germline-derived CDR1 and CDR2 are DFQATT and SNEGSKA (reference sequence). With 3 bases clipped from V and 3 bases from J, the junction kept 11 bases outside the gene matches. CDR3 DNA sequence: TGCAGTGCTAGGGGTGTTTTAGCGGGGGGCCACTACAATGAGCAGTTCTTC. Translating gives CSARGVLAGGHYNEQFF.

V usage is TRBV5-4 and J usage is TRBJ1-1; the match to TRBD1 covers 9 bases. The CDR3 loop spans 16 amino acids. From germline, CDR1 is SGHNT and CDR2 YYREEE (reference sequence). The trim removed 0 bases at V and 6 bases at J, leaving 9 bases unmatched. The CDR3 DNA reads TGTGCCAGCAGCTTGGACCCGGGACAGGGCCGGGCTGAAGCTTTCTTT. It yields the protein CASSLDPGQGRAEAFF.

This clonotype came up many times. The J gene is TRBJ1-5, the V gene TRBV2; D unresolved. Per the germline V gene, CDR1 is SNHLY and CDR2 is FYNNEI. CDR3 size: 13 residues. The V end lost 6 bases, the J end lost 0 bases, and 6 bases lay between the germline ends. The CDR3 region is CASRIYSNQPQHF. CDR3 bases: TGTGCCAGCAGGATTTATAGCAATCAGCCCCAGCATTTT. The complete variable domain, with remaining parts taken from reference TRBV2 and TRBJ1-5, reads EPEVTQTPSHQVTQMGQEVILRCVPISNHLYFYWYRQILGQKVEFLVSFYNNEISEKSEIFDDQFSVERPDGSNFTLKIRSTKLEDSAMYFCASRIYSNQPQHFGDGTRLSIL.

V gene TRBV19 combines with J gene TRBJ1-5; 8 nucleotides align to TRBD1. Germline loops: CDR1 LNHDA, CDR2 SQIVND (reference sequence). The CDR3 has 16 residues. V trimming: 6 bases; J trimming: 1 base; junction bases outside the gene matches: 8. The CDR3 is CASRTRQGRSNQPQHF. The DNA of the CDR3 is TGTGCCAGTAGAACTCGACAGGGGAGAAGCAATCAGCCCCAGCATTTT. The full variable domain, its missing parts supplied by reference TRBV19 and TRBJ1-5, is DGGITQSPKYLFRKEGQNVTLSCEQNLNHDAMYWYRQDPGQGLRLIYYSQIVNDFQKGDIAEGYSVSREKKESFPLTVTSAQKNPTAFYLCASRTRQGRSNQPQHFGDGTRLSIL.

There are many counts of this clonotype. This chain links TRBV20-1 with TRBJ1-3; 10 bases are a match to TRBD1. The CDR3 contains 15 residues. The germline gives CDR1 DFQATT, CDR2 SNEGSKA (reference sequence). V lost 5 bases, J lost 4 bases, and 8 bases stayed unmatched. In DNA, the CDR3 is TGCAGTGCTCAGCCGGGACAGGGGTGGGGAAACACCATATATTTT. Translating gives CSAQPGQGWGNTIYF.

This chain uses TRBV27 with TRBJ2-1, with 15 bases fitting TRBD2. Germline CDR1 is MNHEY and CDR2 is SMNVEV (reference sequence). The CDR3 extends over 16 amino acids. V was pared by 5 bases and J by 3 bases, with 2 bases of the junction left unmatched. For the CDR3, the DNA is TGTGCCAGCAGTAGGGGACTAGCGGGGGGCTACAATGAGCAGTTCTTC. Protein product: CASSRGLAGGYNEQFF.

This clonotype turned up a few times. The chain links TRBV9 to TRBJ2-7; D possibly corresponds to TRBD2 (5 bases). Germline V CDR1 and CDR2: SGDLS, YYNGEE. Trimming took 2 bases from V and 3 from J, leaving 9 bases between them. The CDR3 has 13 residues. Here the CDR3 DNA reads TGTGCCAGCAGCGTGGACCGGGACTACGAGCAGTACTTC. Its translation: CASSVDRDYEQYF.

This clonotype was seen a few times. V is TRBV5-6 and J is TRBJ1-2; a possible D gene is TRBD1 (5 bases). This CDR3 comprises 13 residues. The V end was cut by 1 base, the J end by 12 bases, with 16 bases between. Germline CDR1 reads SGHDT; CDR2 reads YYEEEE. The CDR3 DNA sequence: TGTGCCAGCAGCTTGCCGGGGGTCCCTCAGGACACCTTC. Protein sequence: CASSLPGVPQDTF.

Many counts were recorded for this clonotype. The CDR3 is CASTRHSGGAKTDTQYF. The CDR3 nucleotides read TGTGCCAGCACCCGTCATAGCGGGGGGGCCAAAACAGATACGCAGTATTTT. This chain connects TRBV6-5 to TRBJ2-3; 11 nucleotides match TRBD2. The CDR3 runs 17 residues. After removal of 7 bases from V and 3 bases from J, the junction contained 12 bases not matched to a gene. From germline, CDR1 is MNHEY and CDR2 SVGAGI.

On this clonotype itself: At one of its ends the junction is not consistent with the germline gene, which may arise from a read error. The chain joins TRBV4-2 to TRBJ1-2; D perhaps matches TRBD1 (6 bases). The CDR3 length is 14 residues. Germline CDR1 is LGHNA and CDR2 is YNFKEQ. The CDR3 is CVSSQGPANYGYTF. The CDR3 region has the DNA TGTGTCAGCAGCCAGGGGCCAGCTAACTATGGCTACACCTTC.

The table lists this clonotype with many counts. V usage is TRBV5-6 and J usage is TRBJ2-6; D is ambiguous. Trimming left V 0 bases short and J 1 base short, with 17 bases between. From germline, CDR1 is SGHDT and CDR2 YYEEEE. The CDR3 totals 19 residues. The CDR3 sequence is CASSLGAAGPSSGANVLTF. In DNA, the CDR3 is TGTGCCAGCAGCTTGGGGGCTGCCGGGCCTAGTTCTGGGGCCAACGTCCTGACTTTC.

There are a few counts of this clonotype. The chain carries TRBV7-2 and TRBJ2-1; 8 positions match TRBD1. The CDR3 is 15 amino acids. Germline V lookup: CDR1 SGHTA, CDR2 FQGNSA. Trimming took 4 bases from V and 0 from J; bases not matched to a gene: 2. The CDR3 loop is CASSSQGASYNEQFF. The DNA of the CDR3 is TGTGCCAGCAGCTCTCAGGGGGCCTCCTACAATGAGCAGTTCTTC.